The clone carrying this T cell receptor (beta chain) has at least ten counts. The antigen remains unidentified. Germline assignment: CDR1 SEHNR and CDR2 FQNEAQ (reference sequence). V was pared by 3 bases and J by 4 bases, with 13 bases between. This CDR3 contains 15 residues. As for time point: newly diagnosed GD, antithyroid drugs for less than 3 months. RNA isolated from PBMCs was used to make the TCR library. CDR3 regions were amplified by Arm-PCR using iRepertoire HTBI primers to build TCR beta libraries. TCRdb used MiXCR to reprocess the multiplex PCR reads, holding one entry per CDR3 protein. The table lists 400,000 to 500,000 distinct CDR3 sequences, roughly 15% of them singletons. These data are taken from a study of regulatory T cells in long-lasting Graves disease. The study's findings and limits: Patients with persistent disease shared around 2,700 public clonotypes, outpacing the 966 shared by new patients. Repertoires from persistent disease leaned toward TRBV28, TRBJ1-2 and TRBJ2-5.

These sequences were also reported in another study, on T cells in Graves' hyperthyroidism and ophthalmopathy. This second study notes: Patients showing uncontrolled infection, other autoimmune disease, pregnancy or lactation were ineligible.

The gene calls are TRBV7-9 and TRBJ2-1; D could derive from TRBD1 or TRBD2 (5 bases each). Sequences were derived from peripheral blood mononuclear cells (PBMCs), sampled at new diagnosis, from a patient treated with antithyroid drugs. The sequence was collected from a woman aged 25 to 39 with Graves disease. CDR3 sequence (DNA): TGTGCCAGCAGCTTGGGGGTTCGCGGGTACAATGAGCAGTTCTTC. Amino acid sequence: CASSLGVRGYNEQFF.